Listed here are 2 T cell receptor beta chains from one sample, sequenced in a study of blood T cell repertoires in COVID-19. Using immunoSEQ multiplex PCR, the repertoire was profiled, and TCRdb retains in-frame clones only, with some absent. The data show 300,000 to 400,000 clones, around nine tenths seen once. Specimen: peripheral blood. These receptors came from a woman between 18 and 29 years old who had recovered from COVID-19.

The CDR3 sequence: CAWSVNPNREGYNSPLHF. The CDR3, as DNA: TGTGCCTGGAGTGTAAACCCCAATCGGGAGGGTTACAATTCACCCCTCCACTTT. The V and J genes are TRBV30 and TRBJ1-6, with unresolved D. This CDR3 spans 18 amino acids. The germline gives CDR1 GTSNPN, CDR2 SVGIG (reference sequence). V was clipped by 0 bases and J by 7 bases, with 22 bases between them.

The chain is built from TRBV24-1 and TRBJ1-2, with a tentative D call TRBD1 (5 bases). Trimming took off 0 bases at V and 8 bases at J, with 9 bases between the two ends. This CDR3 has 13 residues. CDR1 and CDR2 from the germline V gene are KGHDR and SFDVKD. The CDR3 is CATSDLAGFGYTF. The DNA for the CDR3 is TGTGCCACCAGTGATTTGGCAGGGTTCGGCTACACCTTC.